The 30 T cell receptor beta chains reported below all come from one sample, sequenced in a study of molecular identifiers for immune sequencing clone quantification. TCRdb re-called the PCR reads through MiXCR, storing one row per CDR3 protein. The sample records more than 60,000 distinct CDR3 sequences, 15% to 20% being singletons. The sample consisted of naive CD8+ T cells from blood, with Jurkat cell RNA spiked in. Specified subset: FACS-sorted CD8+CD4-CCR7+CD45RA+ naive T cells. The receptors stem from a human donor in good health. Some libraries in this study had Jurkat cell RNA spiked in.

The rearrangement joins TRBV6-5 to TRBJ1-2, with D perhaps matching TRBD1 (5 bases). The CDR3 loop spans 11 amino acids. Trimming shortened V by 6 bases and J by 8 bases, and 10 bases separated the two germline ends. CDR1 is MNHEY and CDR2 is SVGAGI in the germline V gene. The CDR3 bases are TGTGCCAGCAGGGGTTGGACAGGCTACACCTTC. Residues: CASRGWTGYTF.

Only a few counts were recorded for this clonotype. The chain recombines TRBV11-2 with TRBJ2-1, with 8 bases aligning to TRBD1. The V gene end was trimmed by 8 bases and the J gene end by 5 bases; junction bases not matched to a gene: 8. This CDR3 comprises 14 residues. The V gene's germline CDR1 is SGHAT and CDR2 FQNNGV. CDR3 sequence: CASGETGVDNEQFF. As DNA, the CDR3 is TGTGCCAGCGGAGAGACAGGGGTGGACAATGAGCAGTTCTTC.

This clonotype showed up many times. The chain is built from TRBV20-1 and TRBJ1-4, with D tentatively TRBD1 (5 bases). Deletions cut 4 bases from V and 6 bases from J, with 12 bases between. Germline V CDR1 and CDR2: DFQATT, SNEGSKA (reference sequence). This CDR3 has 13 residues. CDR3 loop: CSAKDHRYEKLFF. Written as DNA, the CDR3 is TGCAGTGCTAAGGATCACAGGTATGAAAAACTGTTTTTT.

Notes on this clonotype: A much larger clone is a single base away; this may be a read error. The chain is built from TRBV24-1 and TRBJ2-1, with a tentative D call TRBD1 (6 bases). Looked up from germline, CDR1 is KGHDR and CDR2 is SFDVKD. This CDR3 has 16 residues. CDR3 protein: CVTSDFSTGIRSEQFF. Written as DNA, the CDR3 is TGTGTCACCAGTGATTTTTCAACAGGGATAAGGAGTGAGCAGTTCTTC.

The V and J genes are TRBV7-8 and TRBJ2-2; 16 bases align to TRBD2. V shed 1 base and J 6 bases; nucleotides not matched to a gene: 14. Germline V gene lookup returns CDR1 SGHVS and CDR2 FQNEAQ. This CDR3 is 21 amino acids long. CDR3 sequence reads: CASSLGLFSTGLAGGAGELFF. CDR3 sequence (DNA): TGTGCCAGCAGCTTAGGCCTTTTTTCGACGGGACTAGCGGGAGGGGCCGGGGAGCTGTTTTTT. Variable domain in full (rest from reference TRBV7-8 and TRBJ2-2): GAGVSQSPRYKVAKRGQDVALRCDPISGHVSLFWYQQALGQGPEFLTYFQNEAQLDKSGLPSDRFFAERPEGSVSTLKIQRTQQEDSAVYLCASSLGLFSTGLAGGAGELFFGEGSRLTVL.

In its sample, this clonotype was seen a few times. Being one base from a much bigger clone, this may be a read error. This sequence joins TRBV28 and TRBJ1-1; no reliable D call. The CDR3 totals 13 residues. The V end was cut by 6 bases, the J end by 6 bases, with 14 bases between. Germline assignment: CDR1 MDHEN and CDR2 SYDVKM. The CDR3 here is CASRYPVSAEAFF. The CDR3 DNA reads TGTGCCAGCAGGTACCCCGTTTCGGCTGAAGCTTTCTTT.

The V and J genes are TRBV27 and TRBJ2-7, with D tentatively TRBD1 or TRBD2 (6 bases each). CDR3 size: 17 residues. V was pared by 4 bases and J by 4 bases, with 23 bases between. Germline CDR1 MNHEY, CDR2 SMNVEV (reference sequence). CDR3 protein: CASSSLNYKGGPYEQYF. CDR3 DNA sequence: TGTGCCAGCAGTTCGCTTAATTACAAGGGGGGACCTTACGAGCAGTACTTC.

This clonotype showed up just a few times. A much more abundant neighbour one base away suggests this may be a read error. This chain uses TRBV20-1 with TRBJ2-7; TRBD2 is a possible D gene (5 bases). The germline gives CDR1 DFQATT, CDR2 SNEGSKA (reference sequence). This CDR3 has 15 amino acids. Trimming shortened V by 5 bases and J by 3 bases, and 20 bases separated the two germline ends. The CDR3 nucleotides are TGCAGTGCTGGGGTACGACCCGAGGGAATCTACGAGCAGTACTTC. Its translation is CSAGVRPEGIYEQYF.

This clonotype was counted ten times or more. V is TRBV27 and J is TRBJ1-5; 7 nucleotides align to TRBD1. Germline CDR1 reads MNHEY; CDR2 reads SMNVEV (reference sequence). The length of the CDR3 is 14 residues. The junction had 10 bases not matched to a gene; V was cut back by 6 bases and J by 8 bases. The CDR3 DNA is TGTGCCAGCAGCCCAAAGGGGGCCTCGAAGCCCCAGCATTTT. Translation gives CASSPKGASKPQHF.

Regarding this clonotype: A much bigger clone sits one base away, suggesting this may be a read error. The conserved phenylalanine or tryptophan is not found at the CDR3 terminus, so this likely reflects a read error. V gene TRBV29-1 combines with J gene TRBJ1-4; a possible D gene is TRBD1 (5 bases). The CDR3 runs 14 residues. The germline CDR1 and CDR2 sequences are SQVTM and ANQGSEA. Trimming took 4 bases from V and 3 from J, leaving 12 bases between them. The CDR3: CSVASVGANEKLFL. CDR3 nucleotide sequence: TGCAGCGTTGCGAGTGTAGGGGCTAATGAAAAACTGTTTCTT.

This clonotype was observed many times. This chain joins TRBV7-6 and TRBJ2-3; 8 nucleotides align to TRBD2. Germline-derived CDR1 and CDR2 are SGHVS and FNYEAQ. Unmatched junction bases numbered 7, after V lost 3 bases and J lost 5 bases. CDR3 length: 15 amino acids. The CDR3: CASSLYSGRGDTQYF. The CDR3, as DNA: TGTGCCAGCAGCTTGTACAGCGGGAGAGGAGATACGCAGTATTTT.

The rearrangement joins TRBV10-3 to TRBJ2-2; 9 bases map to TRBD1. Trimming at V came to 0 bases and at J to 5 bases, leaving 10 bases not matched to a gene. Germline values: CDR1 ENHRY, CDR2 SYGVKD. This CDR3 has 18 residues. CDR3 sequence reads: CAISESITGGLLTGELFF. The CDR3 bases are TGTGCCATCAGTGAGTCGATAACAGGGGGCCTGTTAACCGGGGAGCTGTTTTTT.

This clonotype was observed many times. The J gene is TRBJ2-2, the V gene TRBV24-1, with D perhaps TRBD1 (6 bases). The CDR3 length is 15 residues. The germline CDR1 and CDR2 sequences are KGHDR and SFDVKD. Trimming removed 5 bases at V and 3 bases at J, with 12 bases between. DNA of the CDR3: TGTGCCACCAGTGCGACTGGACAGTACACCGGGGAGCTGTTTTTT. It encodes CATSATGQYTGELFF.

This clonotype was seen at least ten times. V is TRBV7-8 and J is TRBJ2-7, with D perhaps matching TRBD1 or TRBD2 (6 bases each). In germline, CDR1 is SGHVS, CDR2 FQNEAQ. V was trimmed by 2 bases and J by 4 bases, leaving 15 bases between them. The CDR3 has 15 amino acids. CDR3 in amino acids: CASSLRGAEYYEQYF. The CDR3 DNA is TGTGCCAGCAGCTTAAGGGGGGCAGAGTATTACGAGCAGTACTTC.

This clonotype was seen a few times. This sequence may be a read error, since a much larger clone differs from it by one base. V is TRBV29-1 and J is TRBJ2-7, with D maybe TRBD1 (6 bases). Germline V gene lookup returns CDR1 SQVTM and CDR2 ANQGSEA. The CDR3 extends over 13 amino acids. The V end was cut by 4 bases, the J end by 9 bases, with 19 bases between. CDR3 bases: TGCAGCGTTGGGGGTCAGGGTCCAGGGGTGCAGTACTTC. Amino acids: CSVGGQGPGVQYF.

This clonotype was recorded at least ten times. V usage is TRBV6-5 and J usage is TRBJ2-7; 8 nucleotides match TRBD2. The length of the CDR3 is 16 residues. Germline V gene lookup returns CDR1 MNHEY and CDR2 SVGAGI. Germline trimming cut 0 bases from V and 4 bases from J; bases unmatched to any gene: 8. CDR3 nucleotide sequence: TGTGCCAGCAGTTACTCGATTACTAGCGGAGGTTACGAGCAGTACTTC. This gives the protein CASSYSITSGGYEQYF.

This clonotype was counted only a few times. The CDR3 region is CASSQVASSNWNEQFF. The CDR3 nucleotides read TGCGCCAGCAGCCAAGTTGCTAGCTCCAACTGGAATGAGCAGTTCTTC. The chain recombines TRBV4-3 with TRBJ2-1, with D possibly being TRBD2 (5 bases). Trimming shortened V by 1 base and J by 7 bases, and 17 bases separated the two germline ends. This CDR3 contains 16 residues. Per the germline V gene, CDR1 is LGHNA and CDR2 is YSLEER.

There are a few counts of this clonotype. This likely comes from a read error, as the CDR3 has no conserved phenylalanine or tryptophan at its end. This sequence joins TRBV11-1 and TRBJ2-1, with 10 bases fitting TRBD2. Germline V CDR1 and CDR2: SGHAT, FQDESV (reference sequence). Trimming removed 4 bases from V and 10 bases from J; junction bases left unmatched: 10. CDR3 length equals 15 residues. The CDR3 reads CASSSLAGGLWEQFL. For the CDR3, the DNA is TGTGCCAGCAGCTCATTAGCGGGAGGCCTCTGGGAGCAGTTCCTC.

This clonotype was picked up a small number of times. Mismatch with germline at one junction end may stem from a read error. J is TRBJ2-2 and V is TRBV6-1, with D possibly matching TRBD2 (5 bases). This CDR3 has 18 amino acids. Germline CDR1 is MNHNS and CDR2 is SASEGT. CDR3 DNA sequence: TGTGCCAGCAGTGATTCTTGGAGGCGAACCCTTCACACCGGGGAGCTGTCTTTT. This gives the protein CASSDSWRRTLHTGELSF.

There are a few counts of this clonotype. The V call is TRBV20-1, the J call TRBJ2-1; 7 bases align to TRBD1. Germline V CDR1 and CDR2: DFQATT, SNEGSKA (reference sequence). J gave up 4 bases and V 3 bases, and 3 bases lay outside the gene matches. The CDR3 sequence is 13 residues long. CDR3 sequence: CSASDREYNEQFF. The CDR3 DNA follows: TGCAGTGCTAGCGACAGGGAATACAATGAGCAGTTCTTC.

The CDR3 loop is CASSSPRGQYF. Here the CDR3 DNA reads TGTGCCAGCAGCTCCCCCCGTGGGCAGTACTTC. This chain connects TRBV11-2 to TRBJ2-7; D is unresolved. The CDR3 loop spans 11 amino acids. Per germline, CDR1 SGHAT and CDR2 FQNNGV. Deletions cut 4 bases from V and 9 bases from J, with 10 bases between.

This clonotype was found many times. This chain uses TRBV4-1 with TRBJ2-4; TRBD1 agrees at 9 bases. This CDR3 spans 17 amino acids. CDR1 is MGHRA and CDR2 is YSYEKL in the germline V gene. The junction had 5 bases not matched to a gene; V was cut back by 0 bases and J by 2 bases. The CDR3 DNA is TGCGCCAGCAGCCAAGATTGGACAGGGGTCACCAAAAACATTCAGTACTTC. The encoded protein is CASSQDWTGVTKNIQYF.

This clonotype was seen ten or more times. V usage is TRBV27 and J usage is TRBJ2-7; 14 nucleotides line up with TRBD2. V trimming: 5 bases; J trimming: 6 bases; junction bases outside the gene matches: 9. Germline V lookup: CDR1 MNHEY, CDR2 SMNVEV (reference sequence). The CDR3 runs 16 residues. The CDR3 loop reads CASSRLAGGFIGEQYF. In DNA form, the CDR3 reads TGTGCCAGCAGTCGACTAGCGGGAGGGTTCATAGGCGAGCAGTACTTC.

This clonotype was detected many times. The chain couples TRBV6-6 to TRBJ2-1; the D gene is possibly TRBD2 (6 bases). The V gene lost 8 bases and the J gene lost 15 bases, with 17 bases spanning the gap. Germline CDR1 reads MNHNY; CDR2 reads SVGAGI (reference sequence). This CDR3 region has 11 residues. As DNA, the CDR3 is TGTGCCAGCGCGTGGGGGGAGTATACGTTCTTC. Its translation is CASAWGEYTFF.

This clonotype was recorded at least ten times. The V gene is TRBV5-1, the J gene TRBJ2-3, with D perhaps matching TRBD2 (6 bases). This CDR3 has 14 residues. Germline assignment: CDR1 SGHRS and CDR2 YFSETQ. V dropped 0 bases and J dropped 5 bases, with 10 bases sitting between them. In nucleotides, the CDR3 is TGCGCCAGCAGCTTGGTCGGGGGAGGAGATACGCAGTATTTT. This encodes CASSLVGGGDTQYF.

This clonotype was seen many times. Because the CDR3's place on the DNA is in doubt, the DNA is left out and the CDR3 is given as listed by TCRdb. The V and J genes are TRBV6-6 and TRBJ1-4; TRBD1, the D gene given by the table, was not confirmed from the DNA. The germline gives CDR1 MNHNY, CDR2 SVGAGI (reference sequence). The CDR3 has 14 residues if both end residues are counted. The CDR3 reads CASSYFGPPEKLFF.

This clonotype has a count of ten or more. The gene calls are TRBV7-8 and TRBJ2-2, with TRBD2 matching 10 bases. The trim removed 5 bases at V and 8 bases at J, leaving 11 bases unmatched. The CDR3 extends over 16 amino acids. Per the germline V gene, CDR1 is SGHVS and CDR2 is FQNEAQ. The CDR3 region is CASSTRLAGIMGELFF. The CDR3 DNA reads as TGTGCCAGCAGCACCCGACTAGCGGGTATCATGGGGGAGCTGTTTTTT.

Notes on this clonotype: A much larger clone is a single base away; this may be a read error. The chain has TRBV7-9 and TRBJ2-7; D perhaps matches TRBD1 (6 bases). CDR1 and CDR2 from the germline V gene are SEHNR and FQNEAQ (reference sequence). V lost 4 bases to trimming and J lost 6 bases, with 19 bases between them. CDR3 size: 15 residues. The chain's CDR3 is CASSSVLGAGSEQYF. CDR3 sequence (DNA): TGTGCCAGCAGCTCAGTTTTGGGGGCAGGCAGCGAGCAGTACTTC. Full variable domain (remainder filled in from reference TRBV7-9 and TRBJ2-7): DTGVSQNPRHKITKRGQNVTFRCDPISEHNRLYWYRQTLGQGPEFLTYFQNEAQLEKSRLLSDRFSAERPKGSFSTLEIQRTEQGDSAMYLCASSSVLGAGSEQYFGPGTRLTVT.

About this clonotype itself: A much larger clone is a single base away; this may be a read error. The chain has TRBV27 and TRBJ2-7; TRBD2 is a possible D gene (6 bases). CDR1 MNHEY and CDR2 SMNVEV come from the germline V gene (reference sequence). The CDR3 runs to 12 residues. Here the CDR3 reads CASSLMTGELYF. CDR3 nucleotides: TGTGCCAGCAGTCTTATGACGGGGGAGCTGTACTTC.

A remark on this clonotype: A read error may explain this, as a much larger clone is one base away. The conserved phenylalanine or tryptophan normally closing the CDR3 is absent here, so this likely arose from a read error. This chain connects TRBV20-1 to TRBJ2-1; unclear D gene. Germline V gives CDR1 DFQATT, CDR2 SNEGSKA (reference sequence). The V and J ends lost 7 bases and 3 bases respectively, with 7 bases between them. The CDR3 sequence is 11 residues long. For the CDR3, the DNA is TGCAGTGGGCCCTTCTACAATGAGCAGTTCTCC. Residues: CSGPFYNEQFS.